This paragraph reports one TCR beta chain. Its antigen is unknown. The sample comes from a study of immune cell composition in non-small cell lung cancer. Template was genomic DNA from frozen, unsorted single-cell suspensions. Study results and limitations: Tumour-associated clones >0.5% occurred in roughly a third of adenocarcinomas, 75% of squamous. TIL tumour reactivity correlated with maximal tumour-associated clone frequency in adenocarcinoma. It was not proven that tumour-reactive clones equal dominant tumour-associated clones.

Here immunoSEQ multiplex PCR was the method, and the copy in TCRdb shows in-frame clones only, minus some. The data hold under 3,500 clones, with about 74% observed a single time. This receptor was taken from a human donor with non-small cell lung cancer. The sample comprised lung tumor tissue.

CDR3 in amino acids: CASSLYRAPSQFF. The CDR3 DNA is TGTGCCAGCAGCTTATACAGGGCCCCCTCGCAGTTCTTC. This rearrangement joins TRBV7-2 to TRBJ2-1; D is possibly TRBD1 (6 bases). This CDR3 region has 13 residues. Trimming cost V 2 bases and J 12 bases, with 14 bases left between them. From germline, CDR1 is SGHTA and CDR2 FQGNSA.